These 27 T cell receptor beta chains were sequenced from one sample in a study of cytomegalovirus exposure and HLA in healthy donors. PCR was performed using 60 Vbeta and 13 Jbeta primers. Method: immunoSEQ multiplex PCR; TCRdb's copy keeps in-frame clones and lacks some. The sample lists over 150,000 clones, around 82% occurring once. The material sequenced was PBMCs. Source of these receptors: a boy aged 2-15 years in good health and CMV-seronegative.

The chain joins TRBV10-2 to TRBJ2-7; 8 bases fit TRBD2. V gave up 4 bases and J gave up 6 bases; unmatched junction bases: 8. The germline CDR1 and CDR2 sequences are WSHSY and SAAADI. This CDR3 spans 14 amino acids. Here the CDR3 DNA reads TGCGCCAGCAGTGCGAAGCGGGAGATTCCCGAGCAGTACTTC. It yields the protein CASSAKREIPEQYF.

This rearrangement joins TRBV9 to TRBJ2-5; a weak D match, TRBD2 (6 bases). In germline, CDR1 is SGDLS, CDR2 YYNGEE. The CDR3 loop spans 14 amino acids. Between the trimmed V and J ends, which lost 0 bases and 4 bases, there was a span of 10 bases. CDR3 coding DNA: TGTGCCAGCAGCGTAGGAACGGGACTAGAGACCCAGTACTTC. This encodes CASSVGTGLETQYF.

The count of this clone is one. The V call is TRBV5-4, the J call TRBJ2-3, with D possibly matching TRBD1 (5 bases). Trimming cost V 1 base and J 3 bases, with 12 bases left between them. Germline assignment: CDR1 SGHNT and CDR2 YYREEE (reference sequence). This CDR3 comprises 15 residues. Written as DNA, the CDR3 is TGTGCCAGCAGCTTGACTGGACAAAGTACAGATACGCAGTATTTT. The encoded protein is CASSLTGQSTDTQYF.

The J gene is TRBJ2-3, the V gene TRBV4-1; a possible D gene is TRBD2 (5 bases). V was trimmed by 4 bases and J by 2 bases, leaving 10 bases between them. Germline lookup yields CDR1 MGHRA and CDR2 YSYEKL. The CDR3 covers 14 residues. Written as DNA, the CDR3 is TGCGCCAGCAGCCCCGGGATGAACACAGATACGCAGTATTTT. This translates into CASSPGMNTDTQYF.

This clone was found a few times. CDR3 in DNA: TGTGCCAGCAGACTTGAAGACAGGGGGGATGAAAAACTGTTTTTT. Translating it yields CASRLEDRGDEKLFF. The chain carries TRBV28 and TRBJ1-4; TRBD1 aligns across 9 bases. V lost 6 bases to trimming and J lost 6 bases; unmatched junction nucleotides: 8. The germline CDR1 and CDR2 sequences are MDHEN and SYDVKM. This CDR3 has 15 amino acids. Complete variable domain (other parts from reference TRBV28 and TRBJ1-4): DVKVTQSSRYLVKRTGEKVFLECVQDMDHENMFWYRQDPGLGLRLIYFSYDVKMKEKGDIPEGYSVSREKKERFSLILESASTNQTSMYLCASRLEDRGDEKLFFGSGTQLSVL.

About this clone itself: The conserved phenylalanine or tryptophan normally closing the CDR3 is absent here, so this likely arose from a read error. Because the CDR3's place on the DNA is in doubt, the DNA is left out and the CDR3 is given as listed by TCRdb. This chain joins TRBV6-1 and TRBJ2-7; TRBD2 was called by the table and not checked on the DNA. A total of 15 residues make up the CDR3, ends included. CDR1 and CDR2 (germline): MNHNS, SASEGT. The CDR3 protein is CASSPAYPRSRDCSL.

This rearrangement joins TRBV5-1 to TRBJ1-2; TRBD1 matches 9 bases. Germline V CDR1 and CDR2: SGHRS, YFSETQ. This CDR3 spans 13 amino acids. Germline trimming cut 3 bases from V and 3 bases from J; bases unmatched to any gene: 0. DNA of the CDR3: TGCGCCAGCAGCTGGACAGGGGACTATGGCTACACCTTC. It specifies CASSWTGDYGYTF.

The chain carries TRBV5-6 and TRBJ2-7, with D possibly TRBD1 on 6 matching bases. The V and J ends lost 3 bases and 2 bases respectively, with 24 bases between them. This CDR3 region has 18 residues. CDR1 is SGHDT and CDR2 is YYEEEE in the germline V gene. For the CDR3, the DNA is TGTGCCAGCAGCTCCGTCTCAAATTCGGGACATCTTCCCTACGAGCAGTACTTC. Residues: CASSSVSNSGHLPYEQYF.

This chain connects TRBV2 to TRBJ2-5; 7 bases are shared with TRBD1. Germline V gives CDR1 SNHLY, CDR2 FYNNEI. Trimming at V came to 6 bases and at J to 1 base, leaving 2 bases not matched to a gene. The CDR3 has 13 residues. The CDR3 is CASRTGFQETQYF. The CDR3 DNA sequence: TGTGCCAGCAGGACAGGGTTCCAAGAGACCCAGTACTTC.

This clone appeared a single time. The CDR3 region has the DNA TGTGCCAGCAGTTTTGGAGAGAAAGCTTTCTTT. Translation: CASSFGEKAFF. The genes are TRBV27 and TRBJ1-1; D call uncertain. The CDR3 extends over 11 amino acids. Germline V gives CDR1 MNHEY, CDR2 SMNVEV (reference sequence). V was clipped by 3 bases and J by 9 bases, with 8 bases between them.

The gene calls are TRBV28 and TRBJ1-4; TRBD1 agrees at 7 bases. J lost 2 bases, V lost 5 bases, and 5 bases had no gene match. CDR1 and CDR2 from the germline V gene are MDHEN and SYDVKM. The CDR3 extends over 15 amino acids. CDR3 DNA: TGTGCCAGCAGTGAGAGGGGGCGGACTAATGAAAAACTGTTTTTT. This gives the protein CASSERGRTNEKLFF.

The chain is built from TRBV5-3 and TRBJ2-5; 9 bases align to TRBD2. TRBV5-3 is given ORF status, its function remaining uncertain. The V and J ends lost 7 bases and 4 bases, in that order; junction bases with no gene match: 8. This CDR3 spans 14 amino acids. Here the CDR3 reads CARGVSREGETQYF. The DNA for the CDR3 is TGTGCCAGAGGCGTGTCGCGGGAGGGAGAGACCCAGTACTTC.

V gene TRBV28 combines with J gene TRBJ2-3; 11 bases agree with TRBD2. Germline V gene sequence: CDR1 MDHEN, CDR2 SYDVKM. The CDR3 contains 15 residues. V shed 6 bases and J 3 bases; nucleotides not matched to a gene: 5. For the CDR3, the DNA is TGTGCCAGCAGCGAGGCTAGCGGGAGGACAGATACGCAGTATTTT. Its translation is CASSEASGRTDTQYF.

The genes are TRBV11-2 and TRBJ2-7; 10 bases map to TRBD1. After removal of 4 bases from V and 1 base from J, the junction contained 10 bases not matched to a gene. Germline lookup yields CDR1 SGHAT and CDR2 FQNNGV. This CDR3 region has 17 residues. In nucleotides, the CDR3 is TGTGCCAGCAGCTCACTCAGGGGGACAGGGGCATCCTACGAGCAGTACTTC. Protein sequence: CASSSLRGTGASYEQYF.

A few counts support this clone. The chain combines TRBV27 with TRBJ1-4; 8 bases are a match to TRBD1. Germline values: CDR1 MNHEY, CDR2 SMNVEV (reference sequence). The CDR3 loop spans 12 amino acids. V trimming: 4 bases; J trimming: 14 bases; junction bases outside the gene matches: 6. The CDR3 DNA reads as TGTGCCAGCAGTTCCGACAGGGGAGAGCTGTTTTTT. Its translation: CASSSDRGELFF.

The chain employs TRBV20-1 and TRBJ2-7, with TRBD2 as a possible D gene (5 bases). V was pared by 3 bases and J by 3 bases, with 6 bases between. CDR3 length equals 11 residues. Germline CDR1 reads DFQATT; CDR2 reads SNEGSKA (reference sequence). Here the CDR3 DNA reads TGCAGTGCTAGCGGGGACTACGAGCAGTACTTC. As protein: CSASGDYEQYF.

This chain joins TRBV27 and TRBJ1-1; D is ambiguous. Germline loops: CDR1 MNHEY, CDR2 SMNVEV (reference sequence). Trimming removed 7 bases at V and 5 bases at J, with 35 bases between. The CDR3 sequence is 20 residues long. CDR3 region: CASTSSPAAVFVDFLTEAFF. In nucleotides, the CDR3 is TGTGCCAGCACCTCATCCCCCGCGGCGGTGTTTGTAGATTTTTTGACTGAAGCTTTCTTT.

The DNA of the CDR3 is TGTGCCAGCAGCTTGGACGAGGGCCTTGGTCAGCCCCAGCATTTT. Translating it yields CASSLDEGLGQPQHF. The chain couples TRBV5-7 to TRBJ1-5; D is unresolved. TRBV5-7 is treated as an ORF (open reading frame) with a function not yet certain. V lost 0 bases and J 6 bases, leaving 13 bases between the germline ends. This CDR3 contains 15 residues.

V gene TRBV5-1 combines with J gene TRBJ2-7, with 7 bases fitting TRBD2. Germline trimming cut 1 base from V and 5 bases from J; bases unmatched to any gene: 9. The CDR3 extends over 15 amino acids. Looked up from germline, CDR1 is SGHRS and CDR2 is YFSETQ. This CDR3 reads CASSLNRLARNEQYF. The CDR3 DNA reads TGCGCCAGCAGCTTGAACCGACTAGCTAGGAACGAGCAGTACTTC.

CDR3 sequence (DNA): TGCGCCAGCAGCTTGTCCTCCCGCGACGAGCAGTACTTC. Translating gives CASSLSSRDEQYF. V usage is TRBV5-1 and J usage is TRBJ2-7; the D is unclear. The CDR3 length is 13 residues. Germline V gives CDR1 SGHRS, CDR2 YFSETQ. V lost 1 base and J lost 5, with 10 bases in between.

Here the CDR3 reads CASSSTRGDTEAFF. CDR3 nucleotides: TGCGCCAGCAGCTCCACCAGGGGAGACACTGAAGCTTTCTTT. The gene calls are TRBV5-1 and TRBJ1-1, with D possibly TRBD1 on 6 matching bases. The V gene lost 3 bases and the J gene lost 3 bases, with 12 bases spanning the gap. The V gene's germline CDR1 is SGHRS and CDR2 YFSETQ. The CDR3 is 14 residues long. Looking up the rest from reference TRBV5-1 and TRBJ1-1 gives the full variable domain: KAGVTQTPRYLIKTRGQQVTLSCSPISGHRSVSWYQQTPGQGLQFLFEYFSETQRNKGNFPGRFSGRQFSNSRSEMNVSTLELGDSALYLCASSSTRGDTEAFFGQGTRLTVV.

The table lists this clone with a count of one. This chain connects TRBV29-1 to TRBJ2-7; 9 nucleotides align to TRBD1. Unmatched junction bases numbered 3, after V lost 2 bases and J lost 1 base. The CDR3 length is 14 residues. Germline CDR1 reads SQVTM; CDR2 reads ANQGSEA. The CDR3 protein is CSVEPGQGSYEQYF. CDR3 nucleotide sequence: TGCAGCGTTGAACCGGGACAGGGATCCTACGAGCAGTACTTC.

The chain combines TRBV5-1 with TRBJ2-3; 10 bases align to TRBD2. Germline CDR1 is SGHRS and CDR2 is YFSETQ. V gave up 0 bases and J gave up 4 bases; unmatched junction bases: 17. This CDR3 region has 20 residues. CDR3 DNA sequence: TGCGCCAGCAGCTTGGAGTCGTGGTTGGGTAGCGGGAGGATCTCAGATACGCAGTATTTT. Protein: CASSLESWLGSGRISDTQYF.

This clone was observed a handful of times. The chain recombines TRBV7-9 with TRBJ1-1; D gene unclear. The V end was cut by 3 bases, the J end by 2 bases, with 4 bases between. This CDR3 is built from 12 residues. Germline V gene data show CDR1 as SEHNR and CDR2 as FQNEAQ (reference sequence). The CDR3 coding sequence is TGTGCCAGCAGCTTTCATAACACTGAAGCTTTCTTT. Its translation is CASSFHNTEAFF.

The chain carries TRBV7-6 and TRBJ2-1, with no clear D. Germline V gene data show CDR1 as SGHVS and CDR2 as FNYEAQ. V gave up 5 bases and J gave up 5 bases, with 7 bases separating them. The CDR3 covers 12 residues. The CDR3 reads CASSPEHNEQFF. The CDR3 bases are TGTGCCAGCAGCCCAGAACACAATGAGCAGTTCTTC.

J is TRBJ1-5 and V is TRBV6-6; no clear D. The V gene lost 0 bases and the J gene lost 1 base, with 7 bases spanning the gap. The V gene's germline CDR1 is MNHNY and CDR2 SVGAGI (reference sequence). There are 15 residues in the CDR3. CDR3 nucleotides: TGTGCCAGCAGTTACTCGGGAGAGAGCAATCAGCCCCAGCATTTT. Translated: CASSYSGESNQPQHF.

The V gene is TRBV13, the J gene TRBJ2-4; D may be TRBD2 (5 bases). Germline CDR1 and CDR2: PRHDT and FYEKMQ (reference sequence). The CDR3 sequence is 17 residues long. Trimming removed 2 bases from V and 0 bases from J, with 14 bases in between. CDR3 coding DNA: TGTGCCAGCAGCTTAAGCGGTTCGGGCGTAGCCAAAAACATTCAGTACTTC. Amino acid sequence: CASSLSGSGVAKNIQYF.